This TCR beta chain was captured by sequencing in a study of blood T cell repertoires in COVID-19. In the study overall: COVID-19 samples collected from the United States, Italy and Spain covered acute and convalescent phases.

The CDR3 sequence is 13 residues long. CDR1 ENHRY and CDR2 SYGVKD come from the germline V gene. V lost 2 bases, J lost 4 bases, and 6 bases lay in between. Original methodology: Amplification of reference gene primers provided the estimated nucleated cell counts. Method: immunoSEQ multiplex PCR; TCRdb's copy keeps in-frame clones and lacks some. The V and J calls and clone size are taken from that table; D and trimming were inferred from the DNA. The table has fewer than 250,000 clones, 85% to 90% seen once. The chain joins TRBV10-3 to TRBJ2-4; D is unclear. The sequencing input was peripheral blood. This TCR came from a man aged 25 to 40 with COVID-19, enrolled during active disease. CDR3 bases: TGTGCCATCAGTGAGGCTACTAAAAACATTCAGTACTTC. It yields the protein CAISEATKNIQYF.